This TCR beta chain was sequenced during a study of cytomegalovirus exposure and HLA in healthy donors. Turning to the study itself: Earlier results showed approximately 110 million unique TCR beta sequences derived from 150 million to 200 million T cells.

This CDR3 is built from 13 residues. The germline CDR1 and CDR2 sequences are SQVTM and ANQGSEA. V was shortened by 5 bases and J by 0 bases, with 9 bases between the two germline ends. PCR involved 60 Vbeta and 13 Jbeta primers. TCRdb's copy holds only in-frame clones and misses some; the assay was immunoSEQ multiplex PCR. Seen in this sample are 130,000 or so clones; the ten most common clones hold around 1.6%. V is TRBV29-1 and J is TRBJ2-3; D is unresolved. This sequence was found in a woman between 35 and 50 years old in good health and CMV-seropositive. The sequencing sample was made of PBMCs. The CDR3 loop reads CSVSGPSTDTQYF. CDR3 nucleotides: TGCAGCGTTTCAGGCCCTAGCACAGATACGCAGTATTTT.